Below are 28 T cell receptor beta chains sequenced from a single sample in a study of low-dose radiotherapy and immunotherapy resistance in tumors. Primers targeting TRAV and TRBV primed first-strand cDNA, covering alpha and beta chains. TCR amplification used roughly 20 PCR cycles, a constant-region primer and a V-primer adapter. One entry per CDR3 protein, called by TCRdb with MiXCR from the reads. The top ten hold 5.7% of the sample, which has more than 45,000 distinct CDR3 sequences, under 30% seen once. The time point is: before trial treatment. The sample was PBMCs, taken before treatment. The receptors stem from a male donor with prostate cancer.

Many counts were recorded for this clonotype. J is TRBJ2-1 and V is TRBV3-1; 13 bases are shared with TRBD2. CDR3 length equals 19 residues. V shed 3 bases, J shed 4 bases, and the junction held 12 bases outside the gene matches. Germline CDR1 reads LGHDT; CDR2 reads YNNKEL (reference sequence). The CDR3 DNA is TGTGCCAGCAGCCAGACGGGACTAGCGGGGCCAAATACATACAATGAGCAGTTCTTC. Protein product: CASSQTGLAGPNTYNEQFF.

This clonotype was observed once. The chain combines TRBV6-2 or TRBV6-3 with TRBJ2-1; D unresolved. Germline loops: CDR1 MNHEY, CDR2 SVGEGT. This CDR3 is built from 12 residues. V lost 2 bases and J lost 7, with 6 bases in between. The CDR3 loop is CASSYAANEQFF. CDR3 in DNA: TGTGCCAGCAGTTACGCGGCGAATGAGCAGTTCTTC.

Ten or more counts support this clonotype. The rearrangement uses TRBV7-9 and TRBJ2-1, with 9 bases aligning to TRBD1. The length of the CDR3 is 15 residues. Germline V gene sequence: CDR1 SEHNR, CDR2 FQNEAQ (reference sequence). V lost 2 bases to trimming and J lost 7 bases; unmatched junction nucleotides: 6. DNA for the CDR3: TGTGCCAGCAGCTTACAGGACAGGGGTGGGAATGAGCAGTTCTTC. Its protein is CASSLQDRGGNEQFF.

This clonotype has ten or more counts. The chain links TRBV10-3 to TRBJ2-5; D may be TRBD2 (6 bases). CDR1 and CDR2 (germline): ENHRY, SYGVKD. The CDR3 has 13 amino acids. V lost 8 bases and J 2 bases, leaving 12 bases between the germline ends. The CDR3 nucleotides read TGTGCCATCGGGGGGACTCAACAAGAGACCCAGTACTTC. Protein sequence: CAIGGTQQETQYF.

This clonotype was seen a single time. Only one base separates this from a far larger clonotype, so it likely reflects a read error. V gene TRBV10-1 combines with J gene TRBJ2-1, with 9 bases that match TRBD1. In germline, CDR1 is WNHNN, CDR2 SYGVQD (reference sequence). The CDR3 extends over 16 amino acids. Losses at the gene ends were 8 bases for V and 10 bases for J; bases not matched to a gene: 18. The CDR3 DNA is TGCGCCAGCGGAGGGACAGGGTCTGATAGCTCCTACGAGCAGTTCTTC. Translation: CASGGTGSDSSYEQFF.

The chain has TRBV11-3 and TRBJ2-3; 8 bases are shared with TRBD2. CDR3 length: 16 amino acids. Germline assignment: CDR1 SGHNT and CDR2 YENEEA. V dropped 0 bases and J dropped 8; count of bases not matched to a gene: 10. CDR3 nucleotides: TGTGCCAGCAGCTTAGACGGCGCGGCGGGAGGTGGTACGCAGTATTTT. The encoded protein is CASSLDGAAGGGTQYF.

V is TRBV10-3 and J is TRBJ1-2; 9 bases line up with TRBD1. J was trimmed by 4 bases and V by 2 bases; bases with no gene match: 5. CDR1 is ENHRY and CDR2 is SYGVKD in the germline V gene. CDR3 length equals 15 residues. The CDR3 DNA follows: TGTGCCATCAGTGAGCTACAGGGGGCGGCCTATGGCTACACCTTC. Protein sequence: CAISELQGAAYGYTF.

The rearrangement joins TRBV5-1 to TRBJ1-5; TRBD1 aligns across 7 bases. Germline lookup yields CDR1 SGHRS and CDR2 YFSETQ. The V gene end was trimmed by 4 bases and the J gene end by 5 bases; junction bases not matched to a gene: 9. CDR3 length: 15 amino acids. CDR3 in amino acids: CASSQFGDSDQPQHF. Here the CDR3 DNA reads TGCGCCAGCAGCCAATTTGGGGACAGCGATCAGCCCCAGCATTTT. The entire variable domain, with the rest obtained from reference TRBV5-1 and TRBJ1-5, is as follows: KAGVTQTPRYLIKTRGQQVTLSCSPISGHRSVSWYQQTPGQGLQFLFEYFSETQRNKGNFPGRFSGRQFSNSRSEMNVSTLELGDSALYLCASSQFGDSDQPQHFGDGTRLSIL.

This clonotype was observed at least ten times. The gene calls are TRBV30 and TRBJ1-5; no firm D call. The CDR3 length is 14 residues. Trimming stripped 5 bases from V and 4 bases from J, with 15 bases between. Germline V gene sequence: CDR1 GTSNPN, CDR2 SVGIG (reference sequence). The CDR3 DNA follows: TGTGCCTGGGAGCCCGGTGCGGGTAATCAGCCCCAGCATTTT. Encoded protein: CAWEPGAGNQPQHF.

The chain combines TRBV5-1 with TRBJ2-7, with a possible D match to TRBD1 (6 bases). The V gene lost 0 bases and the J gene lost 4 bases, with 11 bases spanning the gap. The germline gives CDR1 SGHRS, CDR2 YFSETQ. The CDR3 runs to 14 residues. CDR3: CASSLDRAIYEQYF. The CDR3 nucleotides are TGCGCCAGCAGCTTGGACAGGGCTATTTACGAGCAGTACTTC.

This clonotype appeared a single time. The chain is built from TRBV5-1 and TRBJ2-7; 7 positions agree with TRBD1. J was trimmed by 1 base and V by 4 bases; bases with no gene match: 11. The CDR3 runs 16 residues. The germline V gene encodes CDR1 SGHRS and CDR2 YFSETQ. In nucleotides, the CDR3 is TGCGCCAGCAGCAATCGGGACAGCACACTATCCTACGAGCAGTACTTC. Its protein product is CASSNRDSTLSYEQYF. Full variable domain (outside the CDR3, taken from reference TRBV5-1 and TRBJ2-7): KAGVTQTPRYLIKTRGQQVTLSCSPISGHRSVSWYQQTPGQGLQFLFEYFSETQRNKGNFPGRFSGRQFSNSRSEMNVSTLELGDSALYLCASSNRDSTLSYEQYFGPGTRLTVT.

The V gene is TRBV7-6, the J gene TRBJ2-3; D is ambiguous. The CDR3 has 14 amino acids. V gave up 5 bases and J gave up 0 bases, with 9 bases separating them. Germline CDR1 is SGHVS and CDR2 is FNYEAQ. CDR3 amino acids: CASSPTTSTDTQYF. CDR3 nucleotides: TGTGCCAGCAGCCCTACAACCAGCACAGATACGCAGTATTTT.

The gene calls are TRBV5-4 and TRBJ2-2; D gene unclear. CDR1 and CDR2 from the germline V gene are SGHNT and YYREEE (reference sequence). This CDR3 contains 12 residues. The ends were cut back, 4 bases at V and 5 bases at J, with 6 bases in the middle. The CDR3 DNA is TGTGCCAGCAGCAGACTTACCGGGGAGCTGTTTTTT. As protein: CASSRLTGELFF.

This clonotype has at least ten counts. V and J are TRBV27 and TRBJ1-6; 8 bases are a match to TRBD1. CDR1 and CDR2 from the germline V gene are MNHEY and SMNVEV (reference sequence). CDR3 size: 15 residues. V was pared by 5 bases and J by 6 bases, with 6 bases of the junction left unmatched. CDR3 coding DNA: TGTGCCAGCAGTCCGACCGACAGGGGTAATTCACCCCTCCACTTT. Residues: CASSPTDRGNSPLHF.

The chain joins TRBV5-5 to TRBJ2-3; D ambiguous. CDR3 size: 15 residues. Germline values: CDR1 SGHKS, CDR2 YYEKEE (reference sequence). V was shortened by 3 bases and J by 0 bases, with 11 bases between the two germline ends. The CDR3 sequence: CASSSDSLSTDTQYF. In DNA, the CDR3 is TGTGCCAGCAGCTCTGACTCATTAAGCACAGATACGCAGTATTTT.

This clonotype was seen more than once but under ten times. The chain combines TRBV20-1 with TRBJ2-7; no definite D call. In germline, CDR1 is DFQATT, CDR2 SNEGSKA (reference sequence). The V gene lost 0 bases and the J gene lost 2 bases, with 5 bases spanning the gap. The CDR3 extends over 12 amino acids. The CDR3 reads CSARDTAYEQYF. In DNA form, the CDR3 reads TGCAGTGCTAGAGATACCGCCTACGAGCAGTACTTC.

This clonotype appeared many times. The chain combines TRBV20-1 with TRBJ2-1, with 8 bases aligning to TRBD2. Per the germline V gene, CDR1 is DFQATT and CDR2 is SNEGSKA (reference sequence). Trimming cost V 5 bases and J 6 bases; bases outside gene matches: 9. This CDR3 has 14 residues. CDR3 DNA sequence: TGCAGTGCTTTTACTAGCGGTGGAGGCAATGAGCAGTTCTTC. As protein: CSAFTSGGGNEQFF.

This clonotype was observed at least ten times. The chain joins TRBV5-1 to TRBJ2-7; TRBD2 matches at 12 bases. Germline loops: CDR1 SGHRS, CDR2 YFSETQ. The CDR3 is made up of 15 amino acids. In DNA, the CDR3 is TGCGCGAGCGGGACTAGCGGGCCTCCGGCCTACGAGCAGTACTTC. This encodes CASGTSGPPAYEQYF.

This clonotype was seen at least ten times. The chain recombines TRBV19 with TRBJ2-7; 8 nucleotides line up with TRBD2. This CDR3 has 14 amino acids. Looked up from germline, CDR1 is LNHDA and CDR2 is SQIVND (reference sequence). Germline trimming cut 3 bases from V and 7 bases from J; bases unmatched to any gene: 8. CDR3: CASSIGAGAWEQYF. The CDR3 nucleotides read TGTGCCAGTAGTATCGGAGCGGGAGCGTGGGAGCAGTACTTC.

In its sample, this clonotype ranks as medium-sized. The J gene is TRBJ1-2, the V gene TRBV5-4; D unresolved. Germline lookup yields CDR1 SGHNT and CDR2 YYREEE (reference sequence). The CDR3 contains 15 residues. V was shortened by 4 bases and J by 4 bases, with 17 bases between the two germline ends. CDR3 bases: TGTGCCAGCAGCCCAGGACTCTTTTACTCCTATGGCTACACCTTC. Translation: CASSPGLFYSYGYTF.

In its sample, this clonotype was seen many times. The genes are TRBV5-1 and TRBJ2-5, with D uncertain. V shed 1 base and J shed 2 bases, with 9 bases lying between them. The CDR3 is made up of 14 amino acids. Germline-derived CDR1 and CDR2 are SGHRS and YFSETQ. The CDR3 DNA reads as TGCGCCAGCAGCTTGAGAGGCCCTCAAGAGACCCAGTACTTC. Protein sequence: CASSLRGPQETQYF.

CDR3 coding DNA: TGTGCCAGCAGCGCCGGGACTAGCGGACAGAGGCCCTACAATGAGCAGTTCTTC. It is translated as CASSAGTSGQRPYNEQFF. The chain recombines TRBV5-3 with TRBJ2-1; TRBD2 aligns across 11 bases. TRBV5-3 is an ORF, with its function uncertain. Trimming at V came to 8 bases and at J to 2 bases, leaving 15 bases not matched to a gene. The CDR3 is 18 amino acids.

The chain couples TRBV5-4 to TRBJ2-3; D gene ambiguous. V was cut by 3 bases and J by 3 bases, with 17 bases left in between. The CDR3 has 16 residues. Looked up from germline, CDR1 is SGHNT and CDR2 is YYREEE (reference sequence). Here the CDR3 reads CASSWRSQRLTDTQYF. The CDR3 DNA reads TGTGCCAGCAGCTGGCGGTCTCAGAGATTGACAGATACGCAGTATTTT.

The rearrangement links TRBV6-6 to TRBJ2-2; 13 bases map to TRBD2. CDR1 is MNHNY and CDR2 is SVGAGI in the germline V gene (reference sequence). The trim removed 5 bases at V and 5 bases at J, leaving 5 bases unmatched. The CDR3 spans 16 residues. The CDR3 spells CASSILAGGWTGELFF. The CDR3 DNA reads TGTGCCAGCAGTATACTAGCGGGAGGGTGGACCGGGGAGCTGTTTTTT.

On this clonotype: At one of its ends the junction is not consistent with the germline gene, which may arise from a read error. The CDR3: CAGSEAEGQGTAYEQYF. DNA of the CDR3: TGTGCCGGCAGTGAAGCTGAAGGACAGGGGACTGCCTACGAGCAGTACTTC. The V call is TRBV2, the J call TRBJ2-7; 9 nucleotides align to TRBD1. The germline gives CDR1 SNHLY, CDR2 FYNNEI. The CDR3 length is 17 residues. The complete variable domain, with remaining parts taken from reference TRBV2 and TRBJ2-7, reads EPEVTQTPSHQVTQMGQEVILRCVPISNHLYFYWYRQILGQKVEFLVSFYNNEISEKSEIFDDQFSVERPDGSNFTLKIRSTKLEDSAMYFCAGSEAEGQGTAYEQYFGPGTRLTVT.

This clonotype came up many times. The gene calls are TRBV5-1 and TRBJ2-3, with 8 bases lining up with TRBD2. The CDR3 extends over 16 amino acids. Germline CDR1 is SGHRS and CDR2 is YFSETQ. J gave up 0 bases and V 4 bases, and 7 bases lay outside the gene matches. The CDR3 spells CASSPRASGSTDTQYF. CDR3 nucleotide sequence: TGCGCCAGCAGCCCCAGGGCTAGCGGGAGCACAGATACGCAGTATTTT.

As to this clonotype: A far larger clone is one nucleotide away, so this likely arose from a read error. The chain has TRBV11-2 and TRBJ2-7, with TRBD1 identical over 11 bases. The junction had 11 bases not matched to a gene; V was cut back by 3 bases and J by 7 bases. This CDR3 spans 16 amino acids. In germline, CDR1 is SGHAT, CDR2 FQNNGV. DNA of the CDR3: TGTGCCAGCAGCTTCACCAGTGGACAGGGGGCGTATGAGCAGTACTTC. The encoded protein is CASSFTSGQGAYEQYF.

This clonotype was counted ten times or more. J is TRBJ2-1 and V is TRBV10-3; 8 bases align to TRBD2. Germline CDR1 ENHRY, CDR2 SYGVKD. V was pared by 3 bases and J by 7 bases, with 5 bases of the junction left unmatched. The CDR3 sequence is 14 residues long. The CDR3 loop is CAISELAEGNEQFF. The CDR3 DNA reads as TGTGCCATCAGTGAACTAGCGGAGGGGAATGAGCAGTTCTTC.